This TCR beta chain comes out of a study of T cells in localized non-small cell lung cancer. Study-wide findings and caveats: Appearances in adjacent lung were noted for a median 57 of the top 100 tumor clones. With higher T cell density in blood came longer overall survival. One tumor region alone was sequenced, and heterogeneity therefore remains possible. Uninvolved adjacent lung had more T cell clonality than any other tissue, topping tumor.

This table comes from immunoSEQ multiplex PCR, and its TCRdb copy is limited to in-frame clones, with some not included. Among over 25,000 clones, about nine tenths were seen once, and the ten largest hold roughly 1.9%. This CDR3 has 13 residues. Trimming stripped 4 bases from V and 1 base from J, with 7 bases between. From germline, CDR1 is KGHSH and CDR2 LQKENI. Remarks on this clone: Antigen specificity is unknown.

The source material was peripheral blood, sampled before any cancer treatment. This TCR derives from a female donor older than 55 with stage I lung adenocarcinoma. This chain connects TRBV18 to TRBJ1-1, with D unresolved. CDR3 amino acids: CASSQDANTEAFF. CDR3 in DNA: TGTGCCAGCTCACAGGACGCGAACACTGAAGCTTTCTTT. The full variable domain, with the rest looked up from reference TRBV18 and TRBJ1-1, is NAGVMQNPRHLVRRRGQEARLRCSPMKGHSHVYWYRQLPEEGLKFMVYLQKENIIDESGMPKERFSAEFPKEGPSILRIQQVVRGDSAAYFCASSQDANTEAFFGQGTRLTVV.